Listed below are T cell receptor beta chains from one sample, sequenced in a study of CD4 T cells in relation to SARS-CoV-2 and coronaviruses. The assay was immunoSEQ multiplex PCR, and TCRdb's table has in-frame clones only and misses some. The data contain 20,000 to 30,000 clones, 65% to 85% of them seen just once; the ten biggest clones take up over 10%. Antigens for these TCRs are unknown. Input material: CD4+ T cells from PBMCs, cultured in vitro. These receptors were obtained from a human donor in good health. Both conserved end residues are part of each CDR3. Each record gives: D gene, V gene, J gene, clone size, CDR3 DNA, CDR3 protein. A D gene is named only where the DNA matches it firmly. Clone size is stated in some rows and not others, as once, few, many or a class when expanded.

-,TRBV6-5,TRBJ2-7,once,TGTGCCAGCAGCCCCCCCGAGGGACTTAGGCAGTACTTC,CASSPPEGLRQYF
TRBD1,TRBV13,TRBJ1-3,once,TGTGCCAGCAGCCAGCTTGGGACAGTTCTAGGAAACACCATATATTTT,CASSQLGTVLGNTIYF
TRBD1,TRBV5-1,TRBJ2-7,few,TGCGCCAGCAGCCCAGTATCGAACAGGGGCCTCTACGAGCAGTACTTC,CASSPVSNRGLYEQYF
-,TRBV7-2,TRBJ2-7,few,TGTGCCAGCAGCTTAGCGGGGGGGCTTCAGTACGAGCAGTACTTC,CASSLAGGLQYEQYF
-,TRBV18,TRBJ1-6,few,TGTGCCAGCTCGCTACAGGGTGGGGATTCACCCCTCCACTTT,CASSLQGGDSPLHF
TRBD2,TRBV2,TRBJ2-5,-,TGTGCCAGCATTGCCGCCGGGACTAGATATGAGACCCAGTACTTC,CASIAAGTRYETQYF
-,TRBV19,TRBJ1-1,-,TGTGCCAGTACCGCAGGGTGGTTGTCTGAAGCTTTCTTT,CASTAGWLSEAFF
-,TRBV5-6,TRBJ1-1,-,TGTGCCAGCAGCTTGGACGCCCTGGGGACTGAAGCTTTCTTT,CASSLDALGTEAFF
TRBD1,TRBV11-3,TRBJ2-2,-,TGTGCCAGCAGCCAGGGACAGGTGAACACCGGGGAGCTGTTTTTT,CASSQGQVNTGELFF
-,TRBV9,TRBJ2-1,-,TGTGCCAGCAGCGTACTCGGGGAGCTCAATGAGCAGTTCTTC,CASSVLGELNEQFF
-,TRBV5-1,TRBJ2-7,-,TGCGCCAGCAGCTACGAGGGTTGGGGGGAGCAGTACTTC,CASSYEGWGEQYF
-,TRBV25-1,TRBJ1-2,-,TGTGCCAGCAGTGATCTGGAGGATCGGGGCTACACCTTC,CASSDLEDRGYTF
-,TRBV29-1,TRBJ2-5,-,TGCAGCGCCTACCCCGGGCAAGAGACCCAGTACTTC,CSAYPGQETQYF
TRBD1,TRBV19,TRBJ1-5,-,TGTGCCAGTAGGATAACAGGGGCCGGGCAGCCCCAGCATTTT,CASRITGAGQPQHF
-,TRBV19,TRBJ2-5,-,TGTGCCAGTAGTATTCTGGACAACCAAGAGACCCAGTACTTC,CASSILDNQETQYF
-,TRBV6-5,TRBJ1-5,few,TGTGCCAGCAGTTATGAGGCCAGTAAAGTGTGGCCCCAGCATTTT,CASSYEASKVWPQHF
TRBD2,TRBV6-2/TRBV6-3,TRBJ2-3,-,TGTGCCAGCAGTGCATTACTAGCGGGGGGCCCGCGGGGCACAGATACGCAGTATTTT,CASSALLAGGPRGTDTQYF
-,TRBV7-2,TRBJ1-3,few,TGTGCCAGCAGCAGGGGCCCCTCCATCTCTGGAAACACCATATATTTT,CASSRGPSISGNTIYF
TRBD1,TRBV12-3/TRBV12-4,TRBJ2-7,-,TGTGCCAGCAGTTACGGGACAGGCAACGAGCAGTACTTC,CASSYGTGNEQYF
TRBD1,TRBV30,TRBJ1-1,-,TGTGCCTGGAGGGGGACAGGTATGAACACTGAAGCTTTCTTT,CAWRGTGMNTEAFF
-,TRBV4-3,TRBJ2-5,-,TGCGCCAGCAGCCAAGATCGAATGCCTCCGGCCCAGACCCAGTACTTC,CASSQDRMPPAQTQYF
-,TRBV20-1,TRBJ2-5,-,TGCAGTGCTAGTCATATACACGGGACATCGACACAAGAGACCCAGTACTTC,CSASHIHGTSTQETQYF
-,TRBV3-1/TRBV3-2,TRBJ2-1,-,TGTGCCAGCAGCCGCGGGGATAGCTCCTACAATGAGCAGTTCTTC,CASSRGDSSYNEQFF
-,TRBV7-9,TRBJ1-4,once,TGTGCCAGCAGCCGACCGGGGGGGGGTAATGAAAAACTGTTTTTT,CASSRPGGGNEKLFF
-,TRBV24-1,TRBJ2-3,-,TGTGCCACCAGTGCAACAGAAACAGATACGCAGTATTTT,CATSATETDTQYF
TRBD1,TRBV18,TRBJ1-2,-,TGTGCCAGCTCACCACCGGCCCCGGGACAGAAGTTTGGCTACACCTTC,CASSPPAPGQKFGYTF
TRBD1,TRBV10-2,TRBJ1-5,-,TGCGCCAGCAGTGACTGGGACAGGGGGCCGATCCAGCCCCAGCATTTT,CASSDWDRGPIQPQHF
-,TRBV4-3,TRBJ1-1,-,TGCGCCAGCAGCCGGATGACAGGTATCACTGAAGCTTTCTTT,CASSRMTGITEAFF
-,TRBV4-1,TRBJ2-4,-,TGCGCCAGCAGCCAATCGGATCTCCGAGGCAAAAACATTCAGTACTTC,CASSQSDLRGKNIQYF
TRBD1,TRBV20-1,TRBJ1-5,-,TGCAGTGCAAGTACGGTTGGACAGGGCCTCAATCAGCCCCAGCATTTT,CSASTVGQGLNQPQHF
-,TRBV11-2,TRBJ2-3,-,TGTGCCAGCAGCTTAGGCGACGCAGCAGTTGGGTATTTT,CASSLGDAAVGYF
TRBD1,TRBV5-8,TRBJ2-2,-,TGTGCCAGCAGTTTCGGGACAGGGGGACCCGGGGAGCTGTTTTTT,CASSFGTGGPGELFF
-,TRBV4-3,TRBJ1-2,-,TGCGCCAGCAGCCAAGATCAATGGGGCCGAGGCTACACCTTC,CASSQDQWGRGYTF
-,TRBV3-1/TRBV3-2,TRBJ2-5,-,TGTGCCAGCAGCCCGAGGACGGGAGAGACCCAGTACTTC,CASSPRTGETQYF
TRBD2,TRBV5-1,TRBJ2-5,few,TGCGCCAGCAGCCTAGGGACTAGACAAGAGACCCAGTACTTC,CASSLGTRQETQYF
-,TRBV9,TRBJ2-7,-,TGTGCCAGCAGCCGGGCCCATTACTACGAGCAGTACTTC,CASSRAHYYEQYF
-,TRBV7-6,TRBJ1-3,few,TGTGCCAGCAGCTTAGCCTCTATAGGGACTGGAAACACCATATATTTT,CASSLASIGTGNTIYF
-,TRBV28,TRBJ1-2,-,TGTGCCAGCAATCCTCGGGCAGGGAATGGCTACACCTTC,CASNPRAGNGYTF
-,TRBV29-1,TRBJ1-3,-,TGCAGCGTGAGGGGACTGGGTGGAAACACCATATATTTT,CSVRGLGGNTIYF
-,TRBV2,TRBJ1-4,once,TGTGCCAGCAAGGACCAGAATAATGAAAAACTGTTTTTT,CASKDQNNEKLFF
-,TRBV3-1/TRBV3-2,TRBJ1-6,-,TGTGCCAGCAGCCAAGGGAGTAACAATTCACCCCTCCACTTT,CASSQGSNNSPLHF
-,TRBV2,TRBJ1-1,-,TGTGCCAGCAGGCCTCGGACAGACGAAGCTTTCTTT,CASRPRTDEAFF
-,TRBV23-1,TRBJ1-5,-,TGCGCCAGCAGTCAATGGGAGTGGGGCAATCAGCCCCAGCATTTT,CASSQWEWGNQPQHF